The 8 T cell receptor beta chains below come from one sample, sequenced in a study of HIV-infected patients and healthy controls. Alpha and beta constant-region primers primed reverse transcription of 500 to 550 ng RNA. Separate chain-specific third strand synthesis with multiplexing indices produced the alpha and beta libraries. TCRdb reprocessed the 5' RACE reads via MiXCR and lists one record per CDR3 protein. This table has 5,500 to 7,500 distinct CDR3 sequences, under 30% appearing once. The repertoire came from unfractionated whole blood and reflected all unsorted peripheral T cells. The input for sequencing was blood, taken before antiretroviral therapy. The receptors shown here come from an adult with HIV infection.

This clonotype came up many times. This chain connects TRBV6-6 to TRBJ1-3; D ambiguous. Trimming left V 5 bases short and J 2 bases short, with 16 bases between. CDR3 length equals 16 residues. Per germline, CDR1 MNHNY and CDR2 SVGAGI (reference sequence). CDR3 DNA: TGTGCCAGCAGTCGAATCCCTATCGAAACTGGAAACACCATATATTTT. Protein: CASSRIPIETGNTIYF.

Within the sample, this clonotype is large. The chain uses TRBV7-2 and TRBJ1-5; 10 nucleotides align to TRBD1. In germline, CDR1 is SGHTA, CDR2 FQGNSA. The CDR3 is 18 amino acids. Germline trimming cut 1 base from V and 4 bases from J; bases unmatched to any gene: 10. The CDR3 bases are TGTGCCAGCAGCTTAGGAGACAGGGGGCTTGATAGGAATCAGCCCCAGCATTTT. Protein sequence: CASSLGDRGLDRNQPQHF.

On this clonotype: One junction end disagrees with the germline gene, perhaps due to a read error. This rearrangement joins TRBV20-1 to TRBJ1-4, with D possibly TRBD1 on 5 matching bases. This CDR3 contains 14 residues. Germline V lookup: CDR1 DFQATT, CDR2 SNEGSKA (reference sequence). This CDR3 reads CSDRTRVFNEKLFF. The CDR3 bases are TGCAGTGATAGAACCAGGGTCTTTAATGAAAAACTGTTTTTT.

The CDR3 DNA is TGTGCCAGCAGTTACTCGATGGGGGACGAGCAGTACTTC. It translates to CASSYSMGDEQYF. The chain combines TRBV6-5 with TRBJ2-7, with D perhaps being TRBD1 or TRBD2 (5 bases each). Germline V gives CDR1 MNHEY, CDR2 SVGAGI. Between the trimmed V and J ends, which lost 0 bases and 5 bases, there was a span of 8 bases. This CDR3 comprises 13 residues.

The CDR3 DNA sequence: TGTGCCAGCAGCCCCCCGTCTGGAAACACCATATATTTT. It yields the protein CASSPPSGNTIYF. This chain links TRBV9 with TRBJ1-3, with D hard to call. V dropped 4 bases and J dropped 1 base, with 6 bases sitting between them. Germline assignment: CDR1 SGDLS and CDR2 YYNGEE. The CDR3 length is 13 residues.

The sample holds a few counts of this clonotype. The rearrangement uses TRBV13 and TRBJ1-1; D is possibly TRBD1 (5 bases). V gave up 3 bases and J gave up 4 bases, with 9 bases separating them. Germline V gene sequence: CDR1 PRHDT, CDR2 FYEKMQ (reference sequence). CDR3 length: 13 amino acids. Written as DNA, the CDR3 is TGTGCCAGCAGCTTTCCCCAGGGCACTGAAGCTTTCTTT. Its protein is CASSFPQGTEAFF.

This clonotype is medium-sized (0.01 to 0.1%) in the sample. V usage is TRBV7-9 and J usage is TRBJ2-3; 8 bases are shared with TRBD2. CDR3 length: 16 residues. Per the germline V gene, CDR1 is SEHNR and CDR2 is FQNEAQ (reference sequence). Trimming cost V 1 base and J 0 bases; bases outside gene matches: 3. The CDR3 spells CASSLGGGGSTDTQYF. CDR3 nucleotide sequence: TGTGCCAGCAGCTTAGGAGGCGGGGGGAGCACAGATACGCAGTATTTT. Full variable domain (outside the CDR3, taken from reference TRBV7-9 and TRBJ2-3): DTGVSQNPRHKITKRGQNVTFRCDPISEHNRLYWYRQTLGQGPEFLTYFQNEAQLEKSRLLSDRFSAERPKGSFSTLEIQRTEQGDSAMYLCASSLGGGGSTDTQYFGPGTRLTVL.

With regard to this clonotype: A read error may be the cause here, since a much bigger clone is one base away. V gene TRBV10-2 combines with J gene TRBJ1-5; D call uncertain. CDR1 is WSHSY and CDR2 is SAAADI in the germline V gene. The CDR3 totals 10 residues. CDR3 residues: CASGSLPKHF. The CDR3 DNA reads as TGCGCCAGCGGGTCGTTGCCCAAGCATTTT.